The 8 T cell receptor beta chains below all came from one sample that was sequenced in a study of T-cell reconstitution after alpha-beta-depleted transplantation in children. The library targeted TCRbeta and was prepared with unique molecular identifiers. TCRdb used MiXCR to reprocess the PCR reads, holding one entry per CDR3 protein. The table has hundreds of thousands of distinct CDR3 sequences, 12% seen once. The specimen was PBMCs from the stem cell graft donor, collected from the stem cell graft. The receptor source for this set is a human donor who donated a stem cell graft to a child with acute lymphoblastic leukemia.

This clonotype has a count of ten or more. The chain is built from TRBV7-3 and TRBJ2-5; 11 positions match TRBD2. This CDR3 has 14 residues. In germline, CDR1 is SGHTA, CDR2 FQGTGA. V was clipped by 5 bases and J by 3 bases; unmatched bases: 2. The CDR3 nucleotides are TGTGCCAGCAGCGAGGGACTAGCGGAAGAGACCCAGTACTTC. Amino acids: CASSEGLAEETQYF.

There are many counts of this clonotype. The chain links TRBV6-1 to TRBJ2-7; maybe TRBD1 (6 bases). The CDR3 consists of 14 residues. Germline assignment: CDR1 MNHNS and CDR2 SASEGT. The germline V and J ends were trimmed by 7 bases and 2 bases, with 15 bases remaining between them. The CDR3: CASISGVGAYEQYF. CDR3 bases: TGTGCCAGCATCTCAGGGGTCGGGGCCTACGAGCAGTACTTC.

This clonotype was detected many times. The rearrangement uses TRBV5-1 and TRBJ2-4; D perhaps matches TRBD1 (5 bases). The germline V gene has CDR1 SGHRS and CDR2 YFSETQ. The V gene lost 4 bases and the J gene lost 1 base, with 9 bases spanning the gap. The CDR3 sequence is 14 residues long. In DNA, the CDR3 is TGCGCCAGCAGCCCACAGGACGCCAAAAACATTCAGTACTTC. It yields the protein CASSPQDAKNIQYF.

The CDR3 loop reads CASSIGALYGYTF. The CDR3, as DNA: TGCGCCAGCAGCATCGGGGCCCTCTATGGCTACACCTTC. V gene TRBV5-1 combines with J gene TRBJ1-2; the D gene is possibly TRBD1 (5 bases). V shed 4 bases and J shed 4 bases, with 11 bases lying between them. This CDR3 comprises 13 residues. CDR1 is SGHRS and CDR2 is YFSETQ in the germline V gene.

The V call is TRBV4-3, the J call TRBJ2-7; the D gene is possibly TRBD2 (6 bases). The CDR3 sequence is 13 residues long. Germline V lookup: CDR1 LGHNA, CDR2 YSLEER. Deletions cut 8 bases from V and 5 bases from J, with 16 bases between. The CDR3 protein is CASRPVGGNEQYF. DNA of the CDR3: TGCGCCAGCCGGCCGGTGGGGGGTAACGAGCAGTACTTC.

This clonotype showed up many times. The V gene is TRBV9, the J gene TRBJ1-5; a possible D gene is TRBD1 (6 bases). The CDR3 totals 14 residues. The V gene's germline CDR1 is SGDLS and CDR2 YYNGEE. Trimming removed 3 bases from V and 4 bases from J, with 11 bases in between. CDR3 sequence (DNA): TGTGCCAGCAGCGGCGGGGGACAAAATCAGCCCCAGCATTTT. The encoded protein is CASSGGGQNQPQHF.

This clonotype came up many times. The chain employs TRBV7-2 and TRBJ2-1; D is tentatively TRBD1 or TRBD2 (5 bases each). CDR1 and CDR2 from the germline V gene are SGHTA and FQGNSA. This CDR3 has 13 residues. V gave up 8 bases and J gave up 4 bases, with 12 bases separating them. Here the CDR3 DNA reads TGTGCCAGCGGGGACCCACGTTACAATGAGCAGTTCTTC. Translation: CASGDPRYNEQFF.

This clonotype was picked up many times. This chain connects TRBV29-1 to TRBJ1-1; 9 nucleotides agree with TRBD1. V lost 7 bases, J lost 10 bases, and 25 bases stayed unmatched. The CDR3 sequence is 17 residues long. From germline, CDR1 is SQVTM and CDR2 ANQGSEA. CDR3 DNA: TGCAGCGCGGTATCGGTCCCGGACAGGGGACCCTCCCTGGGAGCTTTCTTT. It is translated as CSAVSVPDRGPSLGAFF.